This T cell receptor beta chain emerged from a study of cytomegalovirus exposure and HLA in healthy donors. Turning to the study itself: As released early, the data held 80 million to 90 million unique TCRs from HLA-typed donors. General study results and limits: Among the most significant clusters, several appeared linked to common viral pathogens in a later analysis. Highly shared variants forming one cluster were likely a sequencing artifact.

The germline V and J ends were trimmed by 3 bases and 5 bases, with 7 bases remaining between them. The length of the CDR3 is 12 residues. The germline V gene encodes CDR1 LNHDA and CDR2 SQIVND (reference sequence). For this clone: Its specificity is not known.

PCR used 60 Vbeta primers and 13 Jbeta primers. In the original workflow: Counted up in a later analysis, unique TCR beta chains came to some 82 million, with around 12 million shared. Assay used: immunoSEQ multiplex PCR; TCRdb lists only in-frame clones, some missing. V and J calls and clone size come straight from that table; D and trimming were deduced from the DNA. This listing includes some 55,000 clones. Input material: PBMCs. This TCR derives from a man aged 18 to 35 in good health and CMV-seropositive. This sequence joins TRBV19 and TRBJ1-2, with D unresolved. CDR3 loop: CASSIRTYGYTF. The CDR3 DNA is TGTGCCAGTAGTATCCGCACTTATGGCTACACCTTC.